The source of this TCR beta chain is a study of T cell clones after liver transplantation. For the study at large: Standard immunosuppression, with no induction, continued until 12-24 months after transplant.

Concerning this clone itself: Its antigen is undetermined.

Unstimulated PBMCs were sorted into CD3+CD4+ and CD3+CD8+ populations. Study results and limitations: Post-transplant, graft-donor-reactive CD4 TCRbeta sequences in blood dropped significantly in 5 of 8 subjects. Compared with third party-reactive sequences, donor-reactive ones declined more, independent of withdrawal success.

The protocol was immunoSEQ multiplex PCR, while the TCRdb copy is restricted to in-frame clones and leaves out a portion. This sample has roughly 70,000 clones; about four fifths occur once, and the top ten carry approximately 0.6%. Trimming removed 4 bases from V and 6 bases from J, with 10 bases in between. The CDR3 is 13 residues long. Germline values: CDR1 SNHLY, CDR2 FYNNEI. The sample consisted of CD4+ T cells from blood, taken before liver transplant. The chain has TRBV2 and TRBJ1-5; D is undetermined. The TCR was taken from a human donor who received a liver transplant. CDR3 nucleotides: TGTGCCAGCAGTGTATTGATTGGTCAGCCCCAGCATTTT. Encoded protein: CASSVLIGQPQHF.